Detailed here is one T cell receptor (beta chain). This record belongs to a study of blood T cell repertoires in COVID-19. The J segment lost 1 base and the V segment lost 2 bases, leaving 6 bases of the junction unmatched. CDR3 length: 16 amino acids. Looked up from germline, CDR1 is MNHEY and CDR2 is SVGAGI. The table came from immunoSEQ multiplex PCR; TCRdb's copy has only in-frame clones and leaves some out. The table has 110,000 to 150,000 clones, roughly 82% seen once. The TCR originated in a man in his sixties with active or convalescent COVID-19. Source material: peripheral blood. This chain links TRBV6-5 with TRBJ1-1; the match to TRBD1 covers 8 bases. CDR3 coding DNA: TGTGCCAGCAGTTACCGCGGACAGGGACAGAACACTGAAGCTTTCTTT. It codes for CASSYRGQGQNTEAFF.